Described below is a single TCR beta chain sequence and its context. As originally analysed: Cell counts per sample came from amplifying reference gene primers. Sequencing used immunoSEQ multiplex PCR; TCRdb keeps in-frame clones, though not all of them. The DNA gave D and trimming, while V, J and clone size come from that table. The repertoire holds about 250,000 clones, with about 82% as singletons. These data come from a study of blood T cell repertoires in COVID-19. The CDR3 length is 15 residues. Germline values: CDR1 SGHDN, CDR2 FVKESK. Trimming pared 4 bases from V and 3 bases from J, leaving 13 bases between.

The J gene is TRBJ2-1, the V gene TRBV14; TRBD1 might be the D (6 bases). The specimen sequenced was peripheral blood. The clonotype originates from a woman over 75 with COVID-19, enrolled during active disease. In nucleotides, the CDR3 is TGTGCCAGCAGCCTCCGGGGACAACACTACAATGAGCAGTTCTTC. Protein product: CASSLRGQHYNEQFF.